This TCR beta chain stems from a study of regulatory T cells in long-lasting Graves disease. This clonotype was found many times. Time point here: persistent/refractory GD, antithyroid drugs over 5 years with positive TRAb. Extracted PBMC RNA gave rise to the TCR library. Researchers made TCR beta libraries by using iRepertoire HTBI primers and running Arm-PCR on CDR3 regions. TCRdb reanalysed the multiplex PCR reads using MiXCR and keeps one entry per CDR3 protein. The table lists about 470,000 distinct CDR3 sequences, more than 20% of them singletons, with roughly 8% in the top ten. This sequence originates from a female donor with Graves disease. Here the sequenced sample was peripheral blood mononuclear cells (PBMCs), taken when the disease was refractory, from a patient treated with antithyroid drugs.

DNA of the CDR3: TGCAGTGCTAGAGGGCAGGCGAACACCGGGGAGCTGTTTTTT. Translating gives CSARGQANTGELFF. This chain joins TRBV20-1 and TRBJ2-2; D gene unclear. The germline V gene encodes CDR1 DFQATT and CDR2 SNEGSKA (reference sequence). The V and J ends lost 1 base and 0 bases respectively, with 6 bases between them. The CDR3 has 14 amino acids.